This T cell receptor beta chain was retrieved from a study of tissue T cells after allogeneic stem cell transplantation. Study background: A handful of GVHD patients had recipient-origin PBMCs collected before transplant.

Germline values: CDR1 MNHEY, CDR2 SMNVEV (reference sequence). The CDR3 extends over 15 amino acids. The V segment lost 2 bases and the J segment 2 bases; nucleotides outside the gene matches: 4. The assay was immunoSEQ multiplex PCR, and TCRdb's table has in-frame clones only and misses some. The sample records tens of thousands of clones, more than 90% being singletons. The sample was blood, taken before transplantation. The clonotype originates from a woman aged 40-70 years who later had graft-versus-host disease after an allogeneic stem cell transplant. The gene calls are TRBV27 and TRBJ1-2, with 8 bases matching TRBD1. Written as DNA, the CDR3 is TGTGCCAGCAGTTTAGTGTCAGGGGGCAACTATGGCTACACCTTC. Encoded protein: CASSLVSGGNYGYTF.